The subject of this entry is one T cell receptor beta chain. Per germline, CDR1 SNHLY and CDR2 FYNNEI. Unmatched junction bases numbered 8, after V lost 5 bases and J lost 2 bases. This CDR3 is built from 16 residues. The data are from a study of blood T cell repertoires in COVID-19. The wider study: Acute and convalescent COVID-19 samples came from the United States, Italy and Spain. PBMCs, B-cell-depleted T cells, or T cells were the source of the cDNA or gDNA that made up the material.

Per the original data handling: Amplification from reference gene primers served as the basis for estimated nucleated cell counts. The assay was immunoSEQ multiplex PCR, and TCRdb's table has in-frame clones only and misses some. V and J calls and clone size follow that table, whereas D and trimming were derived from the DNA. The sample records tens of thousands of clones, around 84% being singletons. The TCR sequence derives from a man in his fifties with acute or convalescent COVID-19. The sample was peripheral blood. This sequence joins TRBV2 and TRBJ2-3, with 9 bases matching TRBD2. This CDR3 is CASSFWGGGATDTQYF. Here the CDR3 DNA reads TGTGCCAGCAGTTTCTGGGGCGGGGGGGCCACAGATACGCAGTATTTT.